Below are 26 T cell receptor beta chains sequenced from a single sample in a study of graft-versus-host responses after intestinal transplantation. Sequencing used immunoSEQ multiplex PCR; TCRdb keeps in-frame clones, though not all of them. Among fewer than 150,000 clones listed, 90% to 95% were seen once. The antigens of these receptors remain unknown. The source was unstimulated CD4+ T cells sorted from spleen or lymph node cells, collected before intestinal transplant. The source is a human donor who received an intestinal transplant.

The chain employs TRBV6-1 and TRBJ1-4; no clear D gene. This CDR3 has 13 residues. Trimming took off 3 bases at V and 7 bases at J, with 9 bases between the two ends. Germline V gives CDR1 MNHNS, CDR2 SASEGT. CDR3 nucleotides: TGTGCCAGCAGTGATGGGTGGGCTGAAAAACTGTTTTTT. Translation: CASSDGWAEKLFF.

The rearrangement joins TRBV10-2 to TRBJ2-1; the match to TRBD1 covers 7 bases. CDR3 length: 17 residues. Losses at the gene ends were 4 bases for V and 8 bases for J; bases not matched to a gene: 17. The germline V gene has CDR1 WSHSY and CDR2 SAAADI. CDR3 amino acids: CASSAFSDRSYGDEQFF. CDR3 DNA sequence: TGCGCCAGCAGTGCTTTTTCGGACAGGTCCTACGGCGATGAGCAGTTCTTC.

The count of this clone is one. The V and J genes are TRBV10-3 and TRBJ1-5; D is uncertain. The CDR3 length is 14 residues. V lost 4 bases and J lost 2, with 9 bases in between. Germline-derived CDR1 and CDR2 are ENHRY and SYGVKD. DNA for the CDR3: TGTGCCATCAGTGCGGACGTAGGCAATCAGCCCCAGCATTTT. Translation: CAISADVGNQPQHF.

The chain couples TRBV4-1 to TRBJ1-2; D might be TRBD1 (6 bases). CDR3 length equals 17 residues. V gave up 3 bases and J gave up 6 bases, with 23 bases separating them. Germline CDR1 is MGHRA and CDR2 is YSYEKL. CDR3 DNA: TGCGCCAGCAGCCAGGGGCAGCTCAGGGGACCGGTCGATGGCTACACCTTC. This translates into CASSQGQLRGPVDGYTF.

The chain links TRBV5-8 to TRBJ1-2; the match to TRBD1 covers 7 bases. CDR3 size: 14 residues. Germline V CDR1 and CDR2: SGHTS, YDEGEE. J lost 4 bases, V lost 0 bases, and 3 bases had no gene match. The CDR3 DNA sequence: TGTGCCAGCAGCTTGGACAGGGGAATCTATGGCTACACCTTC. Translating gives CASSLDRGIYGYTF.

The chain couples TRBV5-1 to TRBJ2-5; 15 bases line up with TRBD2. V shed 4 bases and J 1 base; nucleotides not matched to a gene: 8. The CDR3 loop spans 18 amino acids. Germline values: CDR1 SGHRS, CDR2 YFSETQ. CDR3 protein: CASSRWGLAGGAQETQYF. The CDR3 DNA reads TGCGCCAGCAGCCGATGGGGACTAGCGGGGGGCGCCCAAGAGACCCAGTACTTC.

The CDR3 DNA reads as TGTGCCAGCAGTGTCCTGGACAGGGGGAGTTACGAGCAGTACTTC. It translates to CASSVLDRGSYEQYF. The chain joins TRBV6-1 to TRBJ2-7; 10 bases map to TRBD1. J gave up 4 bases and V 4 bases, and 7 bases lay outside the gene matches. In germline, CDR1 is MNHNS, CDR2 SASEGT. The CDR3 has 15 residues.

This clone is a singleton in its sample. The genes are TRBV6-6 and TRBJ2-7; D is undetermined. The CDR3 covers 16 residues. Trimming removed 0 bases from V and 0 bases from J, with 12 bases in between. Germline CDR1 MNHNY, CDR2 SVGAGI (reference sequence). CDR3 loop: CASSYSTLLSSYEQYF. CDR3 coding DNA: TGTGCCAGCAGTTACTCGACTCTCCTAAGCTCCTACGAGCAGTACTTC.

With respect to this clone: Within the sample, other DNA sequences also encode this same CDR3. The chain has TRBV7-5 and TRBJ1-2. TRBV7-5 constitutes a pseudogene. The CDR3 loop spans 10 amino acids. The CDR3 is CVRSLHGYTF. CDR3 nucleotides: TGTGTCAGAAGCTTACACGGCTACACCTTC.

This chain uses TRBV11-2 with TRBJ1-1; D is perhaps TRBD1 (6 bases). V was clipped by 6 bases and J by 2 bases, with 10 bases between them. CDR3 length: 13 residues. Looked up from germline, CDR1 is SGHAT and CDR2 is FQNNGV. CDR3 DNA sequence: TGTGCCAGCAGAGGGGGACCTAACACTGAAGCTTTCTTT. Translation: CASRGGPNTEAFF.

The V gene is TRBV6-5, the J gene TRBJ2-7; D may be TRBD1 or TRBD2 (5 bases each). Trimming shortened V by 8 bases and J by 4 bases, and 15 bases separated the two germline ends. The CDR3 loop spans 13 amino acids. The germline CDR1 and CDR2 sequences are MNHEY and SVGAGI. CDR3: CASPLGDPYEQYF. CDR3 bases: TGTGCCAGCCCCCTTGGGGACCCTTACGAGCAGTACTTC.

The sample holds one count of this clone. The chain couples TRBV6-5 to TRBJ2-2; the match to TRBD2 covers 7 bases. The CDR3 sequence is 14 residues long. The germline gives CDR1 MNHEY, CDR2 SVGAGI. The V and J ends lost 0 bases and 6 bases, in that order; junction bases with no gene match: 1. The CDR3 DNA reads TGTGCCAGCAGTTACTCGACTAGCCCCGGGGAGCTGTTTTTT. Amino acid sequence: CASSYSTSPGELFF.

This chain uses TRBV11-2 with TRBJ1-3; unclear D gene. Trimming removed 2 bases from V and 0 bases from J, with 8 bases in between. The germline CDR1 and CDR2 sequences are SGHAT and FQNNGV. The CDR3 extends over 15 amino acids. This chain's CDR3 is CASSLSRPSGNTIYF. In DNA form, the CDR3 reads TGTGCCAGCAGCTTATCCCGGCCCTCTGGAAACACCATATATTTT.

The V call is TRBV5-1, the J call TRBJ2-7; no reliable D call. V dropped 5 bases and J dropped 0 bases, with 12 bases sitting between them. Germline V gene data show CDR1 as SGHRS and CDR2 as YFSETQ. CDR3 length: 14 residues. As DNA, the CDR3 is TGCGCCAGCAGGTCGGTAGATCCCTCCTACGAGCAGTACTTC. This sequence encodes CASRSVDPSYEQYF.

The CDR3 sequence is CASSKDESPGGGASSNQPQHF. CDR3 nucleotide sequence: TGTGCCAGCAGCAAAGATGAGTCGCCCGGCGGGGGGGCGAGTAGCAATCAGCCCCAGCATTTT. The V call is TRBV21-1, the J call TRBJ1-5. TRBV21-1 is a documented pseudogene. The CDR3 totals 21 residues.

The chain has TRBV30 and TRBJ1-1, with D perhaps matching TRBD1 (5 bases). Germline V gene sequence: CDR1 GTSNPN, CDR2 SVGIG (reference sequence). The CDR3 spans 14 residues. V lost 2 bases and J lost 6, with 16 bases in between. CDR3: CAWSPGRHHSEAFF. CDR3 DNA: TGTGCCTGGAGTCCGGGGCGCCACCATTCTGAAGCTTTCTTT.

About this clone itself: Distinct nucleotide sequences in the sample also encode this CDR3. The CDR3 coding sequence is TGTGCCAGCAGCTTAAGCTACGAGCAGTACTTC. This encodes CASSLSYEQYF. The chain employs TRBV7-9 and TRBJ2-7, with D unresolved. The germline V gene has CDR1 SEHNR and CDR2 FQNEAQ (reference sequence). V was pared by 2 bases and J by 3 bases, with 2 bases between. The CDR3 loop spans 11 amino acids.

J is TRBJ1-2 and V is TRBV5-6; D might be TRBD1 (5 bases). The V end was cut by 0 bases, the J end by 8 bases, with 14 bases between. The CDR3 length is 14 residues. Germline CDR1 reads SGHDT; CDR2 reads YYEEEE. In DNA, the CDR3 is TGTGCCAGCAGCTTGGCGGGGGAGGTATCGGGCTACACCTTC. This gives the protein CASSLAGEVSGYTF.

This CDR3 reads CASSFFPGQGAGGANVLTF. The CDR3 nucleotides read TGTGCCAGCAGTTTTTTCCCCGGACAGGGGGCTGGCGGGGCCAACGTCCTGACTTTC. The chain recombines TRBV27 with TRBJ2-6; 11 bases map to TRBD1. The germline V gene has CDR1 MNHEY and CDR2 SMNVEV (reference sequence). J gave up 4 bases and V 3 bases, and 11 bases lay outside the gene matches. This CDR3 has 19 amino acids. Based on the CDR3 plus reference TRBV27 and TRBJ2-6, the full variable domain is EAQVTQNPRYLITVTGKKLTVTCSQNMNHEYMSWYRQDPGLGLRQIYYSMNVEVTDKGDVPEGYKVSRKEKRNFPLILESPSPNQTSLYFCASSFFPGQGAGGANVLTFGAGSRLTVL.

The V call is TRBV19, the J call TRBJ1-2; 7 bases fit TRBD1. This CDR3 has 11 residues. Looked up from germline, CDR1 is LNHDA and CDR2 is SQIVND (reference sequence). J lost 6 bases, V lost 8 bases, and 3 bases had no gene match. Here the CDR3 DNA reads TGTGCCAGTTGGGGACAGCATGGCTACACCTTC. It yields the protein CASWGQHGYTF.

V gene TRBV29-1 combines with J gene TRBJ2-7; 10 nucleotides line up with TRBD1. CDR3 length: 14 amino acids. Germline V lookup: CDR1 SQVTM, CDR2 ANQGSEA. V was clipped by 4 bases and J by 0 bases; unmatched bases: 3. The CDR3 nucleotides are TGCAGCGTTGTTTGGACAGGGGGCTCCTACGAGCAGTACTTC. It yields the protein CSVVWTGGSYEQYF.

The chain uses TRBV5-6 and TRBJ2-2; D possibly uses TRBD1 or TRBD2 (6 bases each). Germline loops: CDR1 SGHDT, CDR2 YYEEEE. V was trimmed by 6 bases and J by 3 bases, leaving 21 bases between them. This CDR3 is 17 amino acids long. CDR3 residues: CASTRVLGGWDTGELFF. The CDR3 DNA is TGTGCCAGCACCCGAGTGTTGGGGGGCTGGGACACCGGGGAGCTGTTTTTT.

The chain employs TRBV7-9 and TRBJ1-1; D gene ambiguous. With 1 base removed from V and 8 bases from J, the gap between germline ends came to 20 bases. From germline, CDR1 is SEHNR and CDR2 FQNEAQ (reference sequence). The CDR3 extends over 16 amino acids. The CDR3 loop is CASSLGASLIDQEAFF. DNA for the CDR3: TGTGCCAGCAGCTTAGGTGCATCCCTGATAGATCAAGAAGCTTTCTTT. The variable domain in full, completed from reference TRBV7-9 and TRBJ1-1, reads DTGVSQNPRHKITKRGQNVTFRCDPISEHNRLYWYRQTLGQGPEFLTYFQNEAQLEKSRLLSDRFSAERPKGSFSTLEIQRTEQGDSAMYLCASSLGASLIDQEAFFGQGTRLTVV.

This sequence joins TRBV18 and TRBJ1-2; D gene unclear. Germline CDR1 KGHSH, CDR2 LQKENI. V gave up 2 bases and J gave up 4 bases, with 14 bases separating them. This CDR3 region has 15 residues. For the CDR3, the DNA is TGTGCCAGCTCACCAGCGGAGGGTTTTGGCTATGGCTACACCTTC. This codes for CASSPAEGFGYGYTF. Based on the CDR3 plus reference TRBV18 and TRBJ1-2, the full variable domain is NAGVMQNPRHLVRRRGQEARLRCSPMKGHSHVYWYRQLPEEGLKFMVYLQKENIIDESGMPKERFSAEFPKEGPSILRIQQVVRGDSAAYFCASSPAEGFGYGYTFGSGTRLTVV.

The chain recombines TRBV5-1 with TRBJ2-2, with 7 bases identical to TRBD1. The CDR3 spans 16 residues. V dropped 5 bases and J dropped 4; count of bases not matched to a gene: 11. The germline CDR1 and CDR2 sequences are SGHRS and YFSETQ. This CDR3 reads CASSRRQGFSTGELFF. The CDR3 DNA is TGCGCCAGCAGTCGCCGACAGGGCTTCAGCACCGGGGAGCTGTTTTTT.

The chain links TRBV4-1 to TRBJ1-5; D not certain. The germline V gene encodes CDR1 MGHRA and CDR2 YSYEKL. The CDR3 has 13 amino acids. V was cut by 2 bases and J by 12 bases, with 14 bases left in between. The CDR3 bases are TGCGCCAGCAGCCAATCGAGGGAATCTCTCCAGCATTTT. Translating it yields CASSQSRESLQHF.